This T cell receptor beta chain was observed in a study of blood T cell repertoires in COVID-19. The V and J ends lost 3 bases and 1 base respectively, with 5 bases between them. Germline V gives CDR1 LNHDA, CDR2 SQIVND (reference sequence). The CDR3 totals 13 residues. Libraries were prepared by immunoSEQ multiplex PCR; TCRdb keeps only in-frame clonotypes and omits some of them. The table records approximately 90,000 clones, 65% to 85% of them present only once. Seattle patient enrollment occurred during active infection, with longitudinal follow-up thereafter. The sample comprised peripheral blood. This clonotype originated in a man in his sixties or seventies with COVID-19, enrolled during active disease. The rearrangement joins TRBV19 to TRBJ2-3, with no clear D. The CDR3 loop is CASSMQGTDTQYF. The CDR3 region has the DNA TGTGCCAGTAGTATGCAGGGCACAGATACGCAGTATTTT.